The present T cell receptor beta chain was sequenced within a study of blood T cell repertoires in COVID-19 (dated by TCRdb to the early 2020s). A note on the overall study: Samples covering the acute and convalescent phases of COVID-19 were provided by collaborators in the United States, Italy and Spain. The material from the prospective study consisted of cDNA or gDNA derived from T cells, B-cell-depleted T cells, or PBMCs. The dataset comprised deeply sampled blood TCRbeta repertoires from subjects exposed to, actively infected with, or recovered from COVID-19. The repertoires were made available in a free public database intended to serve as a resource for research on the immune response to SARS-CoV-2. The samples were drawn from two sources: the first 160 participants of the ongoing ImmuneRACE study, and 1,200 or so subjects contributed by 6 global collaborators. Nearly every sample came with metadata listing a de-identified subject ID, COVID-19 status, age in years and sex. Where HLA class I and class II types were available, the types were taken from metadata supplied by the sample provider, not from assay-based typing. Summary of the overall study and its limitations: Clinical and demographic metadata were provided uncurated, with the amount varying by source and participant.

TCRbeta CDR3 regions were amplified from genomic DNA by means of the immunoSEQ Assay, a bias-controlled multiplex PCR. Concerning the study's data processing: The number of nucleated cells in each sample was estimated from the amplification of reference gene primers within the assay. To quantify the absolute abundance of each unique TCRbeta CDR3 rearrangement, sequence reads were collapsed and filtered. Productive Simpson clonality was computed per sample as the square root of Simpson's diversity index over productive rearrangements. TCRdb's version of the immuneACCESS table is confined to in-frame rearrangements and falls short of the full clone set. An unresolved V gene accounts for under half of the shortfall where checked; the remainder is of unknown origin. V, J and clone size were drawn from that table, and D and trimming were deduced from the DNA. This sample lists 190,000 or so clones; roughly 90% were detected once. 0.75% to 0.9% of the sample lies in the top ten.

This clone has only one observation. Which antigen it targets is not known. No much larger clone is present one base from it, and per-base qualities are unavailable. Between the V and J ends, shortened by 5 bases and 3 bases respectively, the junction contains 15 bases. Sequences MDHEN (CDR1) and SYDVKM (CDR2) are obtained from the germline V gene. The CDR3, from cysteine to phenylalanine, totals 15 residues. The DNA shown is the 45-base CDR3, in frame from base 1. Each collaborating institution followed its own protocols to collect whole blood in K2EDTA tubes. Collaborator samples were shipped for TCRbeta analysis as frozen whole blood, isolated PBMCs, or DNA extracted from either sample type.

The chain links TRBV28 with TRBJ2-3, with a weak D call of TRBD2 (6 bases match). This receptor was obtained from a woman aged 70-85 years with acute or convalescent COVID-19. Sequenced sample: peripheral blood. The DNA sequence is TGTGCCAGCAGTCCATCTGGCGGGATAACAGATACGCAGTATTTT. It specifies CASSPSGGITDTQYF. The reference TRBV28 and TRBJ2-3 proteins fill in what lies around the CDR3, so the full variable domain reads DVKVTQSSRYLVKRTGEKVFLECVQDMDHENMFWYRQDPGLGLRLIYFSYDVKMKEKGDIPEGYSVSREKKERFSLILESASTNQTSMYLCASSPSGGITDTQYFGPGTRLTVL.